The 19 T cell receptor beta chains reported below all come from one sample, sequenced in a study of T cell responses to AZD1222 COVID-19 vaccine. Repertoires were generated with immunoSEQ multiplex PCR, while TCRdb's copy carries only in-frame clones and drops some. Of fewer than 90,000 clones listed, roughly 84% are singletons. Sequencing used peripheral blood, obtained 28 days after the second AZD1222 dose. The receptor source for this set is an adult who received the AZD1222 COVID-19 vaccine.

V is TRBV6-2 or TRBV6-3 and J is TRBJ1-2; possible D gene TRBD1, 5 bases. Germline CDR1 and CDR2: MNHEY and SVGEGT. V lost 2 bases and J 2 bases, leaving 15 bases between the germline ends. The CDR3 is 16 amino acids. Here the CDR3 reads CASSYLIGTRNYGYTF. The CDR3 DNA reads TGTGCCAGCAGTTACCTGATCGGGACCCGAAACTATGGCTACACCTTC.

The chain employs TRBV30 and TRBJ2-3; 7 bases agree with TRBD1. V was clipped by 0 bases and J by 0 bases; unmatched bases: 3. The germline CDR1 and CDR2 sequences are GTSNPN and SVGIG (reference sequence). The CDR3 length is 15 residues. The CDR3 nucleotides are TGTGCCTGGAGTGTAGGGGGCAGGAGCACAGATACGCAGTATTTT. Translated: CAWSVGGRSTDTQYF.

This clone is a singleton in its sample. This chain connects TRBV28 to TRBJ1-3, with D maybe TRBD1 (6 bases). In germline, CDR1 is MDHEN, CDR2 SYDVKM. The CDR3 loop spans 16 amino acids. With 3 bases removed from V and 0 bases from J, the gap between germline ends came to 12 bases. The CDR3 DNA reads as TGTGCCAGCAGTTTGTGGGGGCCTACCTCTGGAAACACCATATATTTT. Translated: CASSLWGPTSGNTIYF.

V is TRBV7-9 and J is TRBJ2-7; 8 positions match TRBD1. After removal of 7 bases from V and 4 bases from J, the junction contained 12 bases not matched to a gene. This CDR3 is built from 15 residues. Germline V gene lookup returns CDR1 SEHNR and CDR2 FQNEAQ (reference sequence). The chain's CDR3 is CASTWDRSLPYEQYF. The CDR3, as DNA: TGTGCCAGCACCTGGGACAGGAGTCTCCCTTACGAGCAGTACTTC.

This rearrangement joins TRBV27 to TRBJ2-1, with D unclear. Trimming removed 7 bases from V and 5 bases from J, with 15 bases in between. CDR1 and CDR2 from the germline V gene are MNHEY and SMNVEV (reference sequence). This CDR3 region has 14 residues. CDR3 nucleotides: TGTGCCAGCAACGCGTGGTCCACACACAATGAGCAGTTCTTC. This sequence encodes CASNAWSTHNEQFF.

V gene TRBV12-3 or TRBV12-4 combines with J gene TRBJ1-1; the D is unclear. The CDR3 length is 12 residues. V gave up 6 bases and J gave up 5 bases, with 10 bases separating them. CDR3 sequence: CASSPPGTEAFF. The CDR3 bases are TGTGCCAGCAGCCCCCCGGGGACTGAAGCTTTCTTT.

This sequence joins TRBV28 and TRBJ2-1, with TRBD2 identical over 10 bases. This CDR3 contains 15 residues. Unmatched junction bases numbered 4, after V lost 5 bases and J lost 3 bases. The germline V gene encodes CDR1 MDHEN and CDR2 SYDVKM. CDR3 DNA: TGTGCCAGCAGTCCTTCTAGCGGGGGCTACAATGAGCAGTTCTTC. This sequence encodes CASSPSSGGYNEQFF.

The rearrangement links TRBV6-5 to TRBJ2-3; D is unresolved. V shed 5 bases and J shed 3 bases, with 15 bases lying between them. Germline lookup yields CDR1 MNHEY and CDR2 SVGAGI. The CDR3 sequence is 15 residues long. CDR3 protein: CASSSQSVKTDTQYF. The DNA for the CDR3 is TGTGCCAGCAGTAGTCAGTCGGTGAAAACAGATACGCAGTATTTT.

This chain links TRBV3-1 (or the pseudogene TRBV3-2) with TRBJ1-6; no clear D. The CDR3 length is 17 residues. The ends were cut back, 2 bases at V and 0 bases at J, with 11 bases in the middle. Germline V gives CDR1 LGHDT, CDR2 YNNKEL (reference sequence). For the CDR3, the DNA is TGTGCCAGCAGCCAAAAGACGAGTGCCTCCTATAATTCACCCCTCCACTTT. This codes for CASSQKTSASYNSPLHF.

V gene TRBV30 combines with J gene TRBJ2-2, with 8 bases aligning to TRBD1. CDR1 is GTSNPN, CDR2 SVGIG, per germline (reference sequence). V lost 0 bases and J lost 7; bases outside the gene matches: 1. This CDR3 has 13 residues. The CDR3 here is CAWSVGQVGELFF. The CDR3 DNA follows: TGTGCCTGGAGTGTGGGACAGGTCGGGGAGCTGTTTTTT.

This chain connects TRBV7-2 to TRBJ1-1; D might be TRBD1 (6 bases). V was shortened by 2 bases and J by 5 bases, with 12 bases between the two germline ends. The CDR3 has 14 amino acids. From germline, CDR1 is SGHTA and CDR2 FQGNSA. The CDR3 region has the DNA TGTGCCAGCAGCTTAATCCAGGGGAGGACTGAAGCTTTCTTT. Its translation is CASSLIQGRTEAFF.

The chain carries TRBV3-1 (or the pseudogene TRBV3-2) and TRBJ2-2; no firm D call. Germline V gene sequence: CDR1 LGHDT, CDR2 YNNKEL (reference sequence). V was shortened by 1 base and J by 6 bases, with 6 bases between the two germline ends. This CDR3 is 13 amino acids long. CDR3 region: CASSQAGAGELFF. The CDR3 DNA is TGTGCCAGCAGCCAAGCGGGTGCCGGGGAGCTGTTTTTT.

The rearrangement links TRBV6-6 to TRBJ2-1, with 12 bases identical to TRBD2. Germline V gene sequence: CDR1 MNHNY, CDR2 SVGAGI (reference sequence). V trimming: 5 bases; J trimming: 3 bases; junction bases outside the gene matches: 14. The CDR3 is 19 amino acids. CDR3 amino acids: CASSHTGTSGWRGYNEQFF. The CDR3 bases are TGTGCCAGCAGTCACACCGGGACTAGCGGGTGGAGGGGCTACAATGAGCAGTTCTTC.

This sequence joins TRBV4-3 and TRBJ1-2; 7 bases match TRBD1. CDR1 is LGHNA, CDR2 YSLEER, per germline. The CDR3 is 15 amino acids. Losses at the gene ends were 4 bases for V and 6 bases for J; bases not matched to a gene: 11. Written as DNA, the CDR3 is TGCGCCAGCAGCCCCCTCCTGGGTACAGGGGATGGCTACACCTTC. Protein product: CASSPLLGTGDGYTF.

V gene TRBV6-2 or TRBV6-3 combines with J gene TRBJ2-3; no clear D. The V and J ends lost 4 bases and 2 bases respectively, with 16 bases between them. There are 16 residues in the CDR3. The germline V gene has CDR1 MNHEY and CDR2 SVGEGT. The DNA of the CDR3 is TGTGCCAGCAGTTCAATAGTATACCCCAACACAGATACGCAGTATTTT. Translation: CASSSIVYPNTDTQYF.

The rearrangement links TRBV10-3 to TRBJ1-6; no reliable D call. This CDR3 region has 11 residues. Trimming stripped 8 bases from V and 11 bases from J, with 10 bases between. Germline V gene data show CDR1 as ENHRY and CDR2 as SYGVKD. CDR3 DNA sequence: TGTGCCATCGGCGGAACAACACCCCTCCACTTT. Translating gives CAIGGTTPLHF.

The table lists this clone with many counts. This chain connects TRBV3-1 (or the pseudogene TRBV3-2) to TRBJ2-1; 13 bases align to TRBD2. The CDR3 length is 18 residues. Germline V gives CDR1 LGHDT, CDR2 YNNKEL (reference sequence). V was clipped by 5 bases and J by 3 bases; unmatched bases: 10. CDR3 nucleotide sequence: TGTGCCAGCAGCACGCGACTAGCGGGAGGCCCCGACTACAATGAGCAGTTCTTC. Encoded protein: CASSTRLAGGPDYNEQFF.

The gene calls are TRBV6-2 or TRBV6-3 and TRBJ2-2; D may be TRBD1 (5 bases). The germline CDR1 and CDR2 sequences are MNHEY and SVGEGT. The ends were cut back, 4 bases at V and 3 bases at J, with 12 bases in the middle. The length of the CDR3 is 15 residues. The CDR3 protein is CASSLGHSYTGELFF. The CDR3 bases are TGTGCCAGCAGTTTAGGACATTCTTACACCGGGGAGCTGTTTTTT.

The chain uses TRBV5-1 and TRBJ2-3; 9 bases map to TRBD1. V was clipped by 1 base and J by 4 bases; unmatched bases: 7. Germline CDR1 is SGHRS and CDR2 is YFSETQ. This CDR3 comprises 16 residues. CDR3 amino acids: CASSLSPGQGSDTQYF. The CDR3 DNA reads TGCGCCAGCAGCTTGTCCCCGGGACAGGGATCAGATACGCAGTATTTT. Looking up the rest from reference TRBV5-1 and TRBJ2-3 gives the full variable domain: KAGVTQTPRYLIKTRGQQVTLSCSPISGHRSVSWYQQTPGQGLQFLFEYFSETQRNKGNFPGRFSGRQFSNSRSEMNVSTLELGDSALYLCASSLSPGQGSDTQYFGPGTRLTVL.